The 6 T cell receptor beta chains below were found in one sample sequenced in a study of blood T cell repertoires in COVID-19 (dated by TCRdb to 2018 to 2020). The library was generated by the immunoSEQ multiplex PCR assay. The immuneACCESS repertoire file appears here via TCRdb, limited to in-frame rearrangements. These files lack a portion of the clones; in checked studies, under half of the deficit traces to unresolved V genes, and the cause of the others is not known. The sample records around 130,000 clones, about 77% of which are singletons. 15% to 25% of the sample is taken by the ten largest. The sample was peripheral blood. The source is an elderly man with acute or convalescent COVID-19.

The CDR3 DNA reads TGTGCCAGCAGCTTAACACCCAACACTGAAGCTTTCTTT. Translating gives CASSLTPNTEAFF. V is TRBV7-2 and J is TRBJ1-1; no reliable D call. Trimming removed 2 bases at V and 2 bases at J, with 6 bases between. The CDR3 extends over 13 amino acids. Germline lookup yields CDR1 SGHTA and CDR2 FQGNSA.

J is TRBJ2-3 and V is TRBV10-3, with no clear D. The CDR3 consists of 16 residues. The germline CDR1 and CDR2 sequences are ENHRY and SYGVKD. Trimming left V 2 bases short and J 1 base short, with 13 bases between. The CDR3 region has the DNA TGTGCCATCAGTGAGCTCTCGGTGCTGGGCACAGATACGCAGTATTTT. Translated: CAISELSVLGTDTQYF.

The table lists this clone with a few counts. The chain's CDR3 is CASQTPGTVNTGELFF. Here the CDR3 DNA reads TGTGCCAGTCAGACCCCCGGGACAGTGAACACCGGGGAGCTGTTTTTT. This chain links TRBV2 with TRBJ2-2; 7 bases are a match to TRBD1. The CDR3 length is 16 residues. Germline CDR1 is SNHLY and CDR2 is FYNNEI. V lost 9 bases, J lost 1 base, and 11 bases stayed unmatched.

This sequence joins TRBV14 and TRBJ2-7; D not resolved. CDR3 length: 16 residues. Germline values: CDR1 SGHDN, CDR2 FVKESK. V was cut by 0 bases and J by 0 bases, with 12 bases left in between. The CDR3 DNA is TGTGCCAGCAGCCAAGATCATCGTAAGAGCTCCTACGAGCAGTACTTC. Its protein is CASSQDHRKSSYEQYF.

The chain joins TRBV27 to TRBJ2-1, with TRBD1 matching over 10 bases. Germline V lookup: CDR1 MNHEY, CDR2 SMNVEV (reference sequence). The V segment lost 8 bases and the J segment 7 bases; nucleotides outside the gene matches: 8. The CDR3 sequence is 14 residues long. CDR3 region: CASRRQGASNEQFF. CDR3 nucleotide sequence: TGTGCCAGCCGTAGACAGGGGGCTAGTAATGAGCAGTTCTTC.

This rearrangement joins TRBV24-1 to TRBJ2-4; D remains unclear. Germline loops: CDR1 KGHDR, CDR2 SFDVKD. Trimming removed 2 bases from V and 3 bases from J, with 10 bases in between. The CDR3 has 15 residues. CDR3: CATSDSRHGKNIQYF. CDR3 nucleotides: TGTGCCACCAGTGATTCGCGGCATGGCAAAAACATTCAGTACTTC.